Below, one TCR beta chain is given with its context. Recovery meant two consecutive negative NP/OP PCR tests, professional clearance, or resolved symptoms. Germline V gene lookup returns CDR1 LGHNA and CDR2 YSLEER. V gave up 2 bases and J gave up 6 bases; unmatched junction bases: 9. The CDR3 is 16 residues long. The sample originates from a study of blood T cell repertoires in COVID-19. Sequencing used immunoSEQ multiplex PCR; TCRdb keeps in-frame clones, though not all of them. The profile shows more than 250,000 clones, more than 75% of them singletons. The sequenced sample consisted of PBMCs or T cells enriched from blood (not recorded which). The chain recombines TRBV4-3 with TRBJ1-4; 7 positions agree with TRBD1. The sequence was obtained from a woman under 30 who had recovered from COVID-19. The CDR3 is CASSQSSRQGHEKLFF. As DNA, the CDR3 is TGCGCCAGCAGCCAAAGCAGTAGACAGGGACATGAAAAACTGTTTTTT.